The 24 T cell receptor beta chains listed next were all sequenced from one sample in a study of Graves' ophthalmopathy and Graves' hyperthyroidism. Transcripts of RNA were the source for amplifying TCR beta CDR3 regions. Scientists carried out first-round RT-PCR using HTBI primers and then a second-round multiplex PCR. Using its own MiXCR run on the multiplex PCR reads, TCRdb lists one record per CDR3 protein. This table holds 57,000 or so distinct CDR3 sequences, around 50% found once. Material for sequencing was peripheral blood. Receptors were obtained from an adult woman with Graves' ophthalmopathy.

The chain links TRBV10-3 to TRBJ2-3; 14 bases align to TRBD2. Trimming at V came to 6 bases and at J to 2 bases, leaving 4 bases not matched to a gene. The CDR3 runs 16 residues. Germline assignment: CDR1 ENHRY and CDR2 SYGVKD. The CDR3 sequence is CAIRRTSGRSTDTQYF. The CDR3 nucleotides read TGTGCCATCAGAAGGACTAGCGGGAGGTCCACAGATACGCAGTATTTT.

This clonotype was seen many times. The J gene is TRBJ2-1, the V gene TRBV6-1; 12 nucleotides agree with TRBD2. V lost 2 bases and J lost 6; bases outside the gene matches: 2. The CDR3 is made up of 15 amino acids. Germline V gives CDR1 MNHNS, CDR2 SASEGT. The CDR3 protein is CASSERTSGANEQFF. The CDR3 region has the DNA TGTGCCAGCAGTGAAAGGACTAGCGGGGCCAATGAGCAGTTCTTC.

Turning to this clonotype: Germline is not matched at one junction end, which may reflect a read error. The chain has TRBV5-1 and TRBJ2-3, with D unclear. The CDR3 runs to 14 residues. From germline, CDR1 is SGHRS and CDR2 YFSETQ. CDR3 residues: CASSLETSNNEQYF. CDR3 sequence (DNA): TGTGCCAGCAGCTTGGAGACAAGTAACAATGAGCAGTATTTT. The whole variable domain, remainder taken from reference TRBV5-1 and TRBJ2-3, is KAGVTQTPRYLIKTRGQQVTLSCSPISGHRSVSWYQQTPGQGLQFLFEYFSETQRNKGNFPGRFSGRQFSNSRSEMNVSTLELGDSALYLCASSLETSNNEQYFGPGTRLTVL.

Note on this clonotype: The junction differs from germline at one of its ends, possibly a read error. The CDR3 is CASSLAKHHVF. CDR3 DNA sequence: TGTGCCAGCAGTTTAGCTAAACACCATGTATTT. This chain links TRBV12-3 or TRBV12-4 with TRBJ1-3, with unresolved D. This CDR3 region has 11 residues.

A remark on this clonotype: The junction departs from germline at one end; a sequencing error may be responsible. The V call is TRBV15, the J call TRBJ2-1, with D possibly being TRBD2 (5 bases). The CDR3 sequence is 11 residues long. CDR1 and CDR2 from the germline V gene are LNHNV and YYDKDF (reference sequence). The CDR3 is CATSDYYEQFF. The CDR3 DNA follows: TGTGCCACCAGCGACTACTATGAGCAGTTCTTC.

With regard to this clonotype: Its ends do not fully match the called genes, so a read error is possible. The gene calls are TRBV20-1 and TRBJ2-7, with D unclear. The CDR3 runs to 13 residues. CDR1 is DFQATT and CDR2 is SNEGSKA in the germline V gene (reference sequence). The CDR3 DNA reads as TGCAGTGCTGGAGATCCAGTTACCTACGAGCAGTACTTC. Its protein product is CSAGDPVTYEQYF.

This clonotype has only a few counts. The V and J genes are TRBV28 and TRBJ2-1, with TRBD2 as a possible D gene (7 bases). Germline CDR1 reads MDHEN; CDR2 reads SYDVKM. This CDR3 spans 18 amino acids. The V gene lost 7 bases and the J gene lost 0 bases, with 22 bases spanning the gap. As DNA, the CDR3 is TGTGCCAGCATCACCCGGGGGCTAGCGGCGAGCTCCTACAATGAGCAGTTCTTC. This encodes CASITRGLAASSYNEQFF.

Points on this clonotype: Since a much larger clone is just one base distant, this may be a read error. J is TRBJ1-4 and V is TRBV12-5; 7 bases are shared with TRBD1. The CDR3 is made up of 16 amino acids. Germline V gene lookup returns CDR1 LGHNT and CDR2 FRNRAP. CDR3 residues: CASGLVRRGPNEELFF. CDR3 nucleotide sequence: TGTGCTAGTGGTTTGGTAAGAAGGGGGCCTAATGAAGAACTGTTTTTT.

J is TRBJ2-3 and V is TRBV10-3; 10 bases are a match to TRBD2. The J segment lost 5 bases and the V segment lost 2 bases, leaving 7 bases of the junction unmatched. Germline V gene data show CDR1 as ENHRY and CDR2 as SYGVKD. This CDR3 contains 16 residues. The CDR3 DNA follows: TGTGCCATCAGTGAGGGTCTAGCGGGAGCCGGAGATACGCAGTATTTT. The encoded protein is CAISEGLAGAGDTQYF.

The sample holds many counts of this clonotype. The chain carries TRBV5-1 and TRBJ2-2; D might be TRBD2 (7 bases). The CDR3 contains 16 residues. Germline assignment: CDR1 SGHRS and CDR2 YFSETQ. The V end was cut by 4 bases, the J end by 3 bases, with 16 bases between. The CDR3 loop reads CASSPAGAQDTGELFF. The CDR3 DNA sequence: TGCGCCAGCAGCCCGGCGGGGGCCCAGGACACCGGGGAGCTGTTTTTT.

This clonotype was recorded at least ten times. The chain recombines TRBV5-1 with TRBJ2-1, with D maybe TRBD1 (6 bases). The CDR3 sequence is 21 residues long. V lost 1 base and J 6 bases, leaving 32 bases between the germline ends. From germline, CDR1 is SGHRS and CDR2 YFSETQ. The CDR3 DNA reads TGCGCCAGCAGCTTGCGGTCAGGATACCCCGCATACGGGCAGGGGAGCAATGAGCAGTTCTTC. This translates into CASSLRSGYPAYGQGSNEQFF.

Of note for this clonotype: Germline is not matched at one junction end, which may reflect a read error. The chain is built from TRBV24-1 and TRBJ2-3, with TRBD2 matching 8 bases. CDR3 length: 16 residues. Per germline, CDR1 KGHDR and CDR2 SFDVKD. This CDR3 reads CPTNVSRGGGTDTQYF. The CDR3 DNA follows: TGTCCCACCAATGTTTCCCGGGGGGGGGGCACAGATACGCAGTATTTT.

The J gene is TRBJ1-6, the V gene TRBV7-9, with D possibly matching TRBD1 (6 bases). The CDR3 has 17 residues. Germline CDR1 reads SEHNR; CDR2 reads FQNEAQ (reference sequence). V lost 5 bases to trimming and J lost 8 bases, with 22 bases between them. CDR3 nucleotides: TGTGCCAGCAGCCCACGGAGGGGGACACAGTCGGATTCACCCCTCCACTTT. Amino acid sequence: CASSPRRGTQSDSPLHF.

The chain links TRBV19 to TRBJ2-7; TRBD1 aligns across 9 bases. CDR1 is LNHDA and CDR2 is SQIVND in the germline V gene (reference sequence). The CDR3 runs 14 residues. The V segment lost 5 bases and the J segment 4 bases; nucleotides outside the gene matches: 6. In DNA form, the CDR3 reads TGTGCCAGTAGTGCGGGACAGGGAATTTACGAGCAGTACTTC. Translation: CASSAGQGIYEQYF.

This clonotype was counted once. It may be a read error: a sequence one base away is much more abundant. It is likely a read error, because the conserved phenylalanine at the end of the CDR3 is missing. CDR3 region: CASSQARTGANVLTS. Here the CDR3 DNA reads TGTGCCAGCAGCCAGGCCCGGACAGGGGCCAACGTCCTGACTTCC. The rearrangement uses TRBV7-3 and TRBJ2-6, with D perhaps matching TRBD1 (5 bases). Germline-derived CDR1 and CDR2 are SGHTA and FQGTGA. The CDR3 sequence is 15 residues long. The ends were cut back, 5 bases at V and 4 bases at J, with 12 bases in the middle.

The chain couples TRBV7-8 to TRBJ2-3; a possible D gene is TRBD1 (5 bases). Germline-derived CDR1 and CDR2 are SGHVS and FQNEAQ. V gave up 8 bases and J gave up 3 bases, with 12 bases separating them. The CDR3 sequence is 13 residues long. The CDR3 coding sequence is TGTGCCAGCGTTCAGGGTCGAACAGATACGCAGTATTTT. Translating it yields CASVQGRTDTQYF.

In this sample, this clonotype turned up many times. The chain couples TRBV6-5 to TRBJ2-7; 8 nucleotides align to TRBD2. The CDR3 extends over 14 amino acids. V dropped 4 bases and J dropped 3; count of bases not matched to a gene: 5. The germline V gene encodes CDR1 MNHEY and CDR2 SVGAGI. The CDR3 loop is CASSSSGTSYEQYF. DNA for the CDR3: TGTGCCAGCAGTTCATCCGGGACTAGCTACGAGCAGTACTTC.

In this sample, this clonotype turned up many times. The genes are TRBV20-1 and TRBJ2-7; TRBD1 matches 10 bases. The CDR3 contains 12 residues. With V trimmed by 6 bases and J by 7 bases, 6 bases remained unmatched. Germline-derived CDR1 and CDR2 are DFQATT and SNEGSKA (reference sequence). The CDR3 reads CSATDRGHEQYF. The CDR3 DNA reads TGCAGTGCAACTGACAGGGGGCATGAGCAGTACTTC.

The chain is built from TRBV2 and TRBJ1-5; 7 nucleotides line up with TRBD1. The ends lost 4 bases at V and 3 bases at J; junction bases unmatched: 9. Germline CDR1 is SNHLY and CDR2 is FYNNEI. This CDR3 contains 16 residues. The chain's CDR3 is CASSARGGQINQPQHF. The CDR3 DNA is TGTGCCAGCAGTGCTAGAGGGGGACAGATCAATCAGCCCCAGCATTTT.

The genes are TRBV10-3 and TRBJ1-2, with D possibly being TRBD1 (6 bases). The ends were cut back, 9 bases at V and 4 bases at J, with 18 bases in the middle. CDR3 size: 14 residues. In germline, CDR1 is ENHRY, CDR2 SYGVKD. The CDR3 loop reads CAMSPGAGTYGYTF. DNA for the CDR3: TGTGCCATGAGCCCAGGGGCGGGAACCTATGGCTACACCTTC.

The gene calls are TRBV2 and TRBJ1-1; D is perhaps TRBD1 (6 bases). Germline assignment: CDR1 SNHLY and CDR2 FYNNEI. Trimming took off 6 bases at V and 7 bases at J, with 12 bases between the two ends. CDR3 length: 12 residues. The CDR3 DNA follows: TGTGCCAGCAGCGGCAGGGGAGTTGAAGCTTTCTTT. It specifies CASSGRGVEAFF.

The rearrangement links TRBV20-1 to TRBJ2-2, with a possible D match to TRBD2 (5 bases). Germline V CDR1 and CDR2: DFQATT, SNEGSKA (reference sequence). The ends were cut back, 4 bases at V and 4 bases at J, with 16 bases in the middle. CDR3 length: 15 residues. CDR3 amino acids: CSATQPGIGTGELFF. CDR3 in DNA: TGCAGTGCTACCCAGCCGGGAATAGGCACCGGGGAGCTGTTTTTT.

This clonotype occurred many times. J is TRBJ2-7 and V is TRBV12-3 or TRBV12-4, with 8 nucleotides matching TRBD2. The CDR3 is made up of 15 amino acids. The V segment lost 9 bases and the J segment 3 bases; nucleotides outside the gene matches: 13. As DNA, the CDR3 is TGTGCCAGTCTAGAGGGCGGGAGGCCGAACTACGAGCAGTACTTC. Amino acid sequence: CASLEGGRPNYEQYF.

This rearrangement joins TRBV20-1 to TRBJ1-2, with 7 bases matching TRBD1. The junction had 17 bases not matched to a gene; V was cut back by 6 bases and J by 10 bases. The germline gives CDR1 DFQATT, CDR2 SNEGSKA (reference sequence). The CDR3 is 14 residues long. The DNA for the CDR3 is TGCAGTGCGAGGACAGGACATCAGCCCGGGGACTACACCTTC. Encoded protein: CSARTGHQPGDYTF.